Detailed here is one T cell receptor beta chain. The antigen is not known. The sample comes from a study of cytomegalovirus exposure and HLA in healthy donors. About the research overall: Earlier work reported 110 million or so unique TCR beta sequences from 150 million to 200 million T cells. The study's findings and limits: TCR beta V- and J-gene trimming was later associated with a missense DCLRE1C variant. An assumption of roughly uniform sequencing depth across donors underlay the presence/absence analyses. Highly shared variants forming one cluster were likely a sequencing artifact.

PCR primers comprised 60 Vbeta and 13 Jbeta primers. The protocol was immunoSEQ multiplex PCR, while the TCRdb copy is restricted to in-frame clones and leaves out a portion. The data contain around 90,000 clones, 78% of them singletons. Per germline, CDR1 MDHEN and CDR2 SYDVKM. Trimming cost V 6 bases and J 2 bases, with 17 bases left between them. The length of the CDR3 is 15 residues. Source material: PBMCs. The chain has TRBV28 and TRBJ2-7; possibly TRBD2 for D (6 bases). This clonotype originated in a middle-aged woman in good health and CMV-seronegative. CDR3 DNA: TGTGCCAGCAGCTCCCGGCGGACTATTGCCTACGAGCAGTACTTC. Amino acids: CASSSRRTIAYEQYF.